Included here is one T cell receptor beta chain sequence, with context. This record comes from a study of CD8+ T cells in alopecia areata. Study summary: The drug, oral tofacitinib, was given to treated patients at 5 to 10 mg twice daily.

Specified treatment: oral pan-JAK inhibitor, 5-10 mg twice daily. TCR sequencing used cDNA made by reverse transcription of extracted RNA. Repertoires were generated with immunoSEQ multiplex PCR, while TCRdb's copy carries only in-frame clones and drops some. Of approximately 160,000 clones detected, less than 80% appear once; the ten largest clones hold more than 13%. Trimming at V came to 1 base and at J to 8 bases, leaving 8 bases not matched to a gene. CDR3 size: 16 residues. In germline, CDR1 is SGHNT, CDR2 YENEEA. Source: CD4+ T cells sorted from blood, taken at week 24, from a patient treated with tofacitinib. The TCR sequence derives from a human donor with alopecia areata. This rearrangement joins TRBV11-3 to TRBJ2-1; 10 nucleotides line up with TRBD2. CDR3 nucleotide sequence: TGTGCCAGCAGCTTAGCTCGCGAGCGGGGGGGATATGAGCAGTTCTTC. Translating it yields CASSLARERGGYEQFF.